The 2 T cell receptor beta chains presented below share a single source sample, sequenced in a study of OX40 agonist ivuxolimab in advanced cancers. Clones were read by immunoSEQ multiplex PCR, and TCRdb kept only the in-frame ones, dropping some. The data show fewer than 85,000 clones, roughly 80% seen once. The sequencing used CD4+ or CD8+ T cells sorted from blood, collected in a trial of the OX40 agonist ivuxolimab. These receptors all come from an adult with an advanced solid tumor such as melanoma, head and neck, liver or kidney cancer.

This chain links TRBV2 with TRBJ1-2; D may be TRBD1 (6 bases). Trimming left V 11 bases short and J 1 base short, with 14 bases between. This CDR3 is built from 13 residues. Germline CDR1 is SNHLY and CDR2 is FYNNEI. The chain's CDR3 is CAGAEQGNYGYTF. As DNA, the CDR3 is TGTGCCGGGGCTGAACAGGGTAACTATGGCTACACCTTC.

The J gene is TRBJ2-3, the V gene TRBV19; the D is unclear. Trimming pared 7 bases from V and 4 bases from J, leaving 21 bases between. CDR3 size: 16 residues. Germline values: CDR1 LNHDA, CDR2 SQIVND (reference sequence). The CDR3, as DNA: TGTGCCAGTACCCCCTATGCCCGCGGCTTCCCAGATACGCAGTATTTT. This gives the protein CASTPYARGFPDTQYF.